This T cell receptor beta chain is from a study of blood T cell repertoires in COVID-19. Study background: There were acute and convalescent COVID-19 samples, and they came from the United States, Italy and Spain. T cells, B-cell-depleted T cells, or PBMCs supplied cDNA or gDNA.

Authors' processing steps: Reference gene primers were amplified, and this amplification served to estimate nucleated cell counts. TCRdb's table, derived via immunoSEQ multiplex PCR, lists solely in-frame clones and lacks some. The D gene and trimming were derived from the DNA, and the V and J assignments and clone size from that table. The sample carries 110,000 to 150,000 clones, more than 65% recorded once. The CDR3 runs to 14 residues. Germline loops: CDR1 ENHRY, CDR2 SYGVKD. Unmatched junction bases numbered 5, after V lost 4 bases and J lost 5 bases. Material: peripheral blood. V usage is TRBV10-3 and J usage is TRBJ1-5, with 7 nucleotides matching TRBD1. This receptor was taken from a man aged 55 to 70 with acute or convalescent COVID-19. CDR3 amino acids: CAISASGTDQPQHF. In DNA form, the CDR3 reads TGTGCCATCAGTGCTTCAGGGACAGATCAGCCCCAGCATTTT.